The sequence of this T cell receptor (beta chain) was determined in a study of T cell responses to AZD1222 COVID-19 vaccine. Regarding the study as a whole: White British ancestry dominated among donors, who included more females, and clonal diversity was possibly underestimated.

Sequencing used immunoSEQ multiplex PCR; TCRdb keeps in-frame clones, though not all of them. This table has approximately 76,000 clones, 70% to 90% appearing once. With respect to this clone: Its antigen is currently unknown.

The CDR3 has 13 amino acids. V lost 3 bases, J lost 5 bases, and 3 bases stayed unmatched. The V gene's germline CDR1 is SNHLY and CDR2 FYNNEI. Sample: peripheral blood, taken on day 0 of AZD1222 vaccination. The clonotype comes from an adult in good health. The V call is TRBV2, the J call TRBJ1-1, with 7 bases matching TRBD1. This CDR3 is CASSDGQATEAFF. The CDR3 coding sequence is TGTGCCAGCAGTGATGGACAGGCTACTGAAGCTTTCTTT. Full variable domain (outside the CDR3, taken from reference TRBV2 and TRBJ1-1): EPEVTQTPSHQVTQMGQEVILRCVPISNHLYFYWYRQILGQKVEFLVSFYNNEISEKSEIFDDQFSVERPDGSNFTLKIRSTKLEDSAMYFCASSDGQATEAFFGQGTRLTVV.